This T cell receptor beta chain is from a study of read filtering for tumor transcriptome and immune sequencing. In the study overall: The cohort had over 16 men and 14 women aged about 45 to 80, mean roughly 66 years. DNase treatment preceded whole-transcriptome library preparation.

Per the germline V gene, CDR1 is MDHEN and CDR2 is SYDVKM. The V end was cut by 5 bases, the J end by 6 bases, with 17 bases between. The CDR3 loop spans 15 amino acids. Sampling of bone marrow took place during active disease in every patient. Molecular barcoded adaptors covering alpha/delta and beta/gamma chains were used on 400 ng RNA. TCRdb reprocessed the reads with MiXCR, giving one entry per CDR3 protein. The data hold approximately 57,000 distinct CDR3 sequences, with around 12% observed a single time. The sequenced material came from a population of CD138-negative cells sorted from bone marrow. The rearrangement uses TRBV28 and TRBJ1-5, with TRBD1 as a possible D gene (6 bases). This TCR was recovered from a donor aged 40 or older with multiple myeloma. CDR3 coding DNA: TGTGCCAGCAGTCCTCAGGGGAAGGGTATTCAGCCCCAGCATTTT. It specifies CASSPQGKGIQPQHF.